Here is one T cell receptor (beta chain) with its context. Its specificity is not known. The data originate from a study of cytomegalovirus exposure and HLA in healthy donors. The CDR3 has 15 residues. Germline values: CDR1 SGDLS, CDR2 YYNGEE. The donors (healthy individuals) were bone marrow donors. Study outcomes and limitations: Further analysis, carried out later, found HLA-associated TCR beta chains more clonally expanded than equally common other chains. Most of the CMV-associated TCR beta chains (in a later analysis) appeared to be HLA-restricted.

Primers for the PCR totalled 60 Vbeta and 13 Jbeta. Sequencing was performed with immunoSEQ multiplex PCR; in TCRdb, only in-frame clones are kept and a portion is missing. The data hold 65,000 to 90,000 clones, with roughly 90% observed a single time. The chain links TRBV9 to TRBJ2-5; 11 bases align to TRBD1. Matching the DNA end better, TRBJ2-7 makes the J call doubtful. This receptor was identified in a woman aged 25-40 years in good health and CMV-seronegative. Sequenced sample: PBMCs. CDR3 loop: CASSARGTGGYEQYF. The CDR3 bases are TGTGCCAGCAGTGCCCGTGGGACAGGGGGATACGAGCAGTACTTC.